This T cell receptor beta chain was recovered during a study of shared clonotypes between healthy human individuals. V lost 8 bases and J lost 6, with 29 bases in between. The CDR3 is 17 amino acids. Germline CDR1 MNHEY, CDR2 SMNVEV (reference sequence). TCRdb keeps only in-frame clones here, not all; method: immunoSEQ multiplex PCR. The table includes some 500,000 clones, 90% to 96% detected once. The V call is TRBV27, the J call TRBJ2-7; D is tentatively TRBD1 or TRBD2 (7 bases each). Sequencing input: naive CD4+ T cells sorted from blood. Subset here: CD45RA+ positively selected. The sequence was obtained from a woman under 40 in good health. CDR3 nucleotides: TGTGCCAGCCGTCGATCCCCCTTCTTAGACAGGGAGGGCGAGCAGTACTTC. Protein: CASRRSPFLDREGEQYF.